The T cell receptor (beta chain) under discussion was sequenced for a study of OX40 agonist ivuxolimab in advanced cancers. At the level of the study: Among those enrolled, mean age was about 60 years (range roughly 23 to 90) and 82.7% were male.

The repertoire was sequenced with immunoSEQ multiplex PCR; TCRdb's copy has only in-frame clones and lacks some. The data contain about 60,000 clones, 65% to 85% of them seen just once; the ten biggest clones take up under 30%. Germline CDR1 and CDR2: SGHTA and FQGNSA. There are 17 residues in the CDR3. The V and J ends lost 5 bases and 4 bases, in that order; junction bases with no gene match: 11. Study results and limitations: The investigators did not determine what antigen specificity the expanded peripheral T cells had. CD4+ and CD8+ blood T cells expanded clonally by week 6 at 0.1 to 3.0 mg/kg.

In the case of this clone: Its target is not known.

It was autoimmune disease history or systemic immunosuppression that excluded patients. Material: CD4+ or CD8+ T cells sorted from blood, obtained in a trial of the OX40 agonist ivuxolimab. The genes are TRBV7-2 and TRBJ2-3, with TRBD2 matching over 11 bases. This receptor was obtained from an adult with an advanced solid tumor such as melanoma, head and neck, liver or kidney cancer. The CDR3 here is CASSPSSGGAEADTQYF. In nucleotides, the CDR3 is TGTGCCAGCAGCCCCAGTAGCGGGGGGGCGGAGGCAGATACGCAGTATTTT.